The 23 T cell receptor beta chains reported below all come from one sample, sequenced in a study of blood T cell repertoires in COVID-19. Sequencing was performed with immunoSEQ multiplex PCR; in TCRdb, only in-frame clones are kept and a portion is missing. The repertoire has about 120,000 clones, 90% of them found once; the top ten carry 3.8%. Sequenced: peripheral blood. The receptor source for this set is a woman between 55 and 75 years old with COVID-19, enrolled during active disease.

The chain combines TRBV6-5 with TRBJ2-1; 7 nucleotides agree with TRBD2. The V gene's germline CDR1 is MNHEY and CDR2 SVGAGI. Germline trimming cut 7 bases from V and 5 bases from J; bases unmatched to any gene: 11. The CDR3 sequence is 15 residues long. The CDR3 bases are TGTGCCAGCAACCAAGGGAGGGCTGGTAACAATGAGCAGTTCTTC. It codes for CASNQGRAGNNEQFF.

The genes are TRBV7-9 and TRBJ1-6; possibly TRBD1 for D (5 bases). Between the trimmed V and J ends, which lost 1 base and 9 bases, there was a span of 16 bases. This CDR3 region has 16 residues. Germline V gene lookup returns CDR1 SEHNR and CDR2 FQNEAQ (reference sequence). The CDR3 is CASSLGGVNRGSPLHF. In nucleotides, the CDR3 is TGTGCCAGCAGCTTAGGGGGGGTGAACCGTGGTTCACCCCTCCACTTT.

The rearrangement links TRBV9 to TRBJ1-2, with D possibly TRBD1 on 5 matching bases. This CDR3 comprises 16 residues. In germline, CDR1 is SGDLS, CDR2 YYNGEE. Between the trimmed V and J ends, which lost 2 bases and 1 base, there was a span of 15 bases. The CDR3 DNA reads TGTGCCAGCAGCGTTAACCCAATAGACAGTAACTATGGCTACACCTTC. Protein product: CASSVNPIDSNYGYTF.

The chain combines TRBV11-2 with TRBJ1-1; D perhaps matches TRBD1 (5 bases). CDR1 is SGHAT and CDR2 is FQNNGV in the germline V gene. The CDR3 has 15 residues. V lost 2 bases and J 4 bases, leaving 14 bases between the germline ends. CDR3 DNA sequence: TGTGCCAGCAGCTTATGGCGGGAGGGGCCCACTGAAGCTTTCTTT. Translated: CASSLWREGPTEAFF.

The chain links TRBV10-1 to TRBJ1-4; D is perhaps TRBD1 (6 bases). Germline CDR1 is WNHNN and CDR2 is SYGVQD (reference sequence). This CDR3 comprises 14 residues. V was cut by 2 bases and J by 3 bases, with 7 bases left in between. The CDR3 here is CASSEGTPNEKLFF. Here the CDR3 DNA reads TGCGCCAGCAGTGAGGGGACACCTAATGAAAAACTGTTTTTT.

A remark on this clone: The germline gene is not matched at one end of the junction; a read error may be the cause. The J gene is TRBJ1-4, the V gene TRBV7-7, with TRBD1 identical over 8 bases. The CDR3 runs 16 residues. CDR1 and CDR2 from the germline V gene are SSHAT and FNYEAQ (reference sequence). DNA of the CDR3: TGTGCTAGCAGCTTAGGGACAGGCGATTTTAATGAAAAACTGTTTTTT. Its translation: CASSLGTGDFNEKLFF.

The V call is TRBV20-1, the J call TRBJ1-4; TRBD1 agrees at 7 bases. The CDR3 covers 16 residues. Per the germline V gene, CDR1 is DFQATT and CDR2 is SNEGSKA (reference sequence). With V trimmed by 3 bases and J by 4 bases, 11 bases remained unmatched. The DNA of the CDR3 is TGCAGTGCTAGTAGAGGGGGCGGGTTAGGTAATGAAAAACTGTTTTTT. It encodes CSASRGGGLGNEKLFF.

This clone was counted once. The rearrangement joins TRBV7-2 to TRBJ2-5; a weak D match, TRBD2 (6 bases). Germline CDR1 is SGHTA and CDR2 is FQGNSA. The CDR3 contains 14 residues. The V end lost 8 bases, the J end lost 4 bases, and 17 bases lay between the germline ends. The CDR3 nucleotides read TGTGCCAGCTCCTCGAGGAGGGGCCTAGAGACCCAGTACTTC. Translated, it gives CASSSRRGLETQYF.

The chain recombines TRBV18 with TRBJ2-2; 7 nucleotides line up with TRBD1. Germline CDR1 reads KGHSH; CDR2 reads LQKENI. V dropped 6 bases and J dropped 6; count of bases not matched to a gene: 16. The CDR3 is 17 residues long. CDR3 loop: CASSPRPQTGSAGELFF. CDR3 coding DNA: TGTGCCAGCTCTCCCAGACCTCAGACAGGGAGTGCCGGGGAGCTGTTTTTT. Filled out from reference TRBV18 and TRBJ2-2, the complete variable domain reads NAGVMQNPRHLVRRRGQEARLRCSPMKGHSHVYWYRQLPEEGLKFMVYLQKENIIDESGMPKERFSAEFPKEGPSILRIQQVVRGDSAAYFCASSPRPQTGSAGELFFGEGSRLTVL.

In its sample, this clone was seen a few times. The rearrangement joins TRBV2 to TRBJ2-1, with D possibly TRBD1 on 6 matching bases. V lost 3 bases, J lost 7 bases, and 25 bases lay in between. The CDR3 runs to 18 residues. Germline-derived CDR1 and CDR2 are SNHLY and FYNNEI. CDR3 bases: TGTGCCAGCAGTGATAGTACCGTTCTCCGGGACACCATGAATGAGCAGTTCTTC. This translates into CASSDSTVLRDTMNEQFF.

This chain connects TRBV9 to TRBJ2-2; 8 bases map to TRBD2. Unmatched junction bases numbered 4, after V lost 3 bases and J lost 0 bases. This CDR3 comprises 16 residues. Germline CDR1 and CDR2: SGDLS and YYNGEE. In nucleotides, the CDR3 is TGTGCCAGCAGCGCCAGGACTAGCTCGAACACCGGGGAGCTGTTTTTT. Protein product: CASSARTSSNTGELFF. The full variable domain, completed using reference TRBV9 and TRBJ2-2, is DSGVTQTPKHLITATGQRVTLRCSPRSGDLSVYWYQQSLDQGLQFLIQYYNGEERAKGNILERFSAQQFPDLHSELNLSSLELGDSALYFCASSARTSSNTGELFFGEGSRLTVL.

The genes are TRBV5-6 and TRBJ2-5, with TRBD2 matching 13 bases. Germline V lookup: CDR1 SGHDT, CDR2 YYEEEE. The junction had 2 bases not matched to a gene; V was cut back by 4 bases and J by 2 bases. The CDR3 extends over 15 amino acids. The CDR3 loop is CASSTGLAGQETQYF. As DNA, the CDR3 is TGTGCCAGCAGCACGGGACTAGCGGGACAAGAGACCCAGTACTTC.

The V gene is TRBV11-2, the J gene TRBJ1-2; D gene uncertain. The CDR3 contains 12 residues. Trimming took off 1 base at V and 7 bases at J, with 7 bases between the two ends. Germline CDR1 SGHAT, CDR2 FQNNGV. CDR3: CASSLGRGGYTF. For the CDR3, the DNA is TGTGCCAGCAGCTTAGGACGGGGTGGCTACACCTTC.

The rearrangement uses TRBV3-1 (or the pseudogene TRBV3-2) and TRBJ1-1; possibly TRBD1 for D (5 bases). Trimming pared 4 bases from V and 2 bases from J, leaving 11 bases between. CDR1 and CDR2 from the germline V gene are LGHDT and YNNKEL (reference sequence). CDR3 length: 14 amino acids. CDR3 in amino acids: CASSRVQGNTEAFF. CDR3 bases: TGTGCCAGCAGCCGAGTGCAGGGTAACACTGAAGCTTTCTTT.

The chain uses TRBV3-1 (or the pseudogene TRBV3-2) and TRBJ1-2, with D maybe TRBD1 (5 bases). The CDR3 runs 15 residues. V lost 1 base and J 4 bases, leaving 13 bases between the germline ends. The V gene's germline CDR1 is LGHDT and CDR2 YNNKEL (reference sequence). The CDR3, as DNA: TGTGCCAGCAGCCAAGGCCTCAGGGTTGGCTATGGCTACACCTTC. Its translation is CASSQGLRVGYGYTF.

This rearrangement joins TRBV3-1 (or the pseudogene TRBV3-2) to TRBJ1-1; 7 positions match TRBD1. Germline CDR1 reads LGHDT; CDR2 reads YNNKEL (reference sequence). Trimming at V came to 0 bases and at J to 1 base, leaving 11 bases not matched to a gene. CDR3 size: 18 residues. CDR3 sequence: CASSQDPVPRTGNTEAFF. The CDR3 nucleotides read TGTGCCAGCAGCCAAGATCCGGTCCCTAGGACAGGGAACACTGAAGCTTTCTTT.

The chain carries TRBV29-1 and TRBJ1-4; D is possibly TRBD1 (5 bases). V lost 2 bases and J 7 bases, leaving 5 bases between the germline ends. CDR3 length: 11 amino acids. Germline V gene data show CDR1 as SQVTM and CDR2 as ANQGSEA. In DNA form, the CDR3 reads TGCAGCGTTGAAAGGGGTGAAAAACTGTTTTTT. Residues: CSVERGEKLFF.

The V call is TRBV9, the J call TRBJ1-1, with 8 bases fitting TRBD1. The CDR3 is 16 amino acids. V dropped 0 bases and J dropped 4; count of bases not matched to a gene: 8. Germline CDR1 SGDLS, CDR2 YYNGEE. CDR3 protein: CASSVDFRGQSTEAFF. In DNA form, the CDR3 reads TGTGCCAGCAGCGTAGACTTCAGGGGGCAGAGCACTGAAGCTTTCTTT.

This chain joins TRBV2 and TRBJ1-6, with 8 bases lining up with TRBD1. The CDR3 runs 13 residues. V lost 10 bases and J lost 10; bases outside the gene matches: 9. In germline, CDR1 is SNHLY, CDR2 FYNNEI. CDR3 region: CAIQGQGDSPLHF. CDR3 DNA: TGTGCCATCCAAGGACAGGGAGACTCACCCCTCCACTTT.

The CDR3 nucleotides read TGTGCCAGCAGCTTAGGGTTAATAAGGACAGGGGCTGGAAACACCATATATTTT. This codes for CASSLGLIRTGAGNTIYF. The chain links TRBV7-9 to TRBJ1-3; 9 nucleotides align to TRBD1. V lost 1 base, J lost 2 bases, and 9 bases stayed unmatched. The CDR3 spans 18 residues. Germline assignment: CDR1 SEHNR and CDR2 FQNEAQ (reference sequence).

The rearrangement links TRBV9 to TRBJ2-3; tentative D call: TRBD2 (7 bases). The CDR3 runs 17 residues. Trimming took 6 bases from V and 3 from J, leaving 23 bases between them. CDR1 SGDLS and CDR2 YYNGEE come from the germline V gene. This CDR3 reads CASTRAGHAQGTDTQYF. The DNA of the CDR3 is TGTGCCAGCACTAGAGCGGGACACGCCCAGGGGACAGATACGCAGTATTTT.

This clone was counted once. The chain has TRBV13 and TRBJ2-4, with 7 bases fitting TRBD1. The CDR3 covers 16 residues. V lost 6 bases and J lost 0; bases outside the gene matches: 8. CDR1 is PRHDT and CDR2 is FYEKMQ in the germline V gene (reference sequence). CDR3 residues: CASSPGGVVAKNIQYF. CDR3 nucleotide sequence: TGTGCCAGCAGTCCAGGGGGAGTGGTAGCCAAAAACATTCAGTACTTC.

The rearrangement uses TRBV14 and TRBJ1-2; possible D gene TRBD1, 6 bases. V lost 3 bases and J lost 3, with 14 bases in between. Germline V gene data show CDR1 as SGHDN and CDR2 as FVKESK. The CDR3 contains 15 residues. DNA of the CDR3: TGTGCCAGCAGCCATACCGGACAGATCGACTATGGCTACACCTTC. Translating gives CASSHTGQIDYGYTF.